Following are 4 T cell receptor beta chains from one sample sequenced in a study of regulatory T cells in long-lasting Graves disease. This sample's time point: newly diagnosed GD, antithyroid drugs for less than 3 months. Researchers made the TCR library from RNA that was extracted from PBMCs. TCR beta libraries were built with iRepertoire HTBI primers and Arm-PCR of CDR3 regions. One entry per CDR3 protein results from TCRdb running MiXCR on the multiplex PCR reads. The sample comprises about 400,000 distinct CDR3 sequences, around 15% of which are singletons, and 20% to 25% rests with the top ten. These data were likewise used in another study, on T cells in Graves' hyperthyroidism and ophthalmopathy.

This specimen consisted of peripheral blood mononuclear cells (PBMCs), obtained at new diagnosis, from a patient treated with antithyroid drugs. The receptor source for this set is a woman younger than 30 with Graves disease.

This clonotype was observed many times. The chain links TRBV27 to TRBJ1-2, with D maybe TRBD1 (6 bases). Trimming took 5 bases from V and 4 from J, leaving 17 bases between them. In germline, CDR1 is MNHEY, CDR2 SMNVEV (reference sequence). This CDR3 is built from 15 residues. CDR3 sequence (DNA): TGTGCCAGCAGTCCCAGCCCCCGGGACACCTATGGCTACACCTTC. It encodes CASSPSPRDTYGYTF.

This clonotype was picked up a small number of times. The chain carries TRBV9 and TRBJ2-1, with TRBD1 matching 7 bases. The CDR3 runs to 15 residues. The germline CDR1 and CDR2 sequences are SGDLS and YYNGEE. V lost 3 bases, J lost 3 bases, and 6 bases stayed unmatched. The CDR3 loop reads CASSDRDSHYNEQFF. The CDR3 DNA reads as TGTGCCAGCAGCGACCGGGACAGCCACTACAATGAGCAGTTCTTC.

A note on this clonotype: This is likely an artifact of a read error, given a far larger clone one base away. The chain combines TRBV7-2 with TRBJ2-7, with TRBD2 matching over 8 bases. CDR3 length: 15 amino acids. Trimming took 4 bases from V and 7 from J; bases not matched to a gene: 12. Germline V lookup: CDR1 SGHTA, CDR2 FQGNSA. Here the CDR3 DNA reads TGTGCCAGCAGCTCCTTCGGGAGGGTTAACAATGAGCAGTACTTC. Protein sequence: CASSSFGRVNNEQYF.

A note on this clonotype: Given a much more abundant clone one base away, this may be a read error. V is TRBV7-8 and J is TRBJ2-5, with D possibly called TRBD1 or TRBD2 (6 bases each). TRBJ2-1 explains the end of the DNA better; the J call may be wrong. CDR1 and CDR2 from the germline V gene are SGHVS and FQNEAQ. The CDR3 has 14 amino acids. CDR3 DNA sequence: TGTGCCAGCAGATTTAAGGGGGGAGGAGAGACCCAGTTCTTC. It specifies CASRFKGGGETQFF.